Included here is one TCR beta chain sequence, with context. Its target antigen remains unknown. Qualities for individual bases were not recorded, and no much larger clone is one base off. These data come from a study of spatial heterogeneity in lung cancer (dated by TCRdb to about 2019). Background for the entire study: Donors were around 71 patients with early-stage, untreated non-small cell lung cancer from the lung TRACERx cohort. Follow-up PBMC samples were sequenced whenever available, with a median time to follow-up of approximately 25 months after resection. More beta-chain than alpha-chain transcripts were consistently detected, likely reflecting higher beta-chain transcript abundance. In the raw uncorrected reads, each unique combination of TCR and UMI appeared more than ten times on average. In non-small cell lung cancer, the study made a quantitative comparison of TCR alpha and beta repertoires among multiple tumor regions, matched nontumor lung and blood. Nonsynonymous mutation counts, determined by whole-exome sequencing of tumor tissue, were related to TCR repertoire features. Both alpha and beta chains were TCR-sequenced in samples taken at surgery, namely 220 tumor regions, around 64 matched nontumor lung samples and 45 to 60 PBMC samples.

Libraries were constructed by 5' RACE. Sequencing used a NextSeq 500. To allow correction of PCR and sequencing errors, the TCR library protocol tagged every TCR cDNA molecule with a unique molecular identifier. Per the authors' processing: TCR identification, UMI-based error correction and CDR3 extraction were all carried out with Decombinator tools. Expanded TCRs were defined as those above a frequency of 2 per 1,000, corresponding to the top 1% of the tumor frequency distribution. Each repertoire was subsampled 100 times to 5,000 TCRs, after which Renyi diversity was computed with the R vegan package. CDR3 similarity networks were built from amino acid triplet string-kernel similarity, connecting CDR3s with pairwise similarity above 0.82. TCRdb applied fastp at Q25 and MiXCR to the public reads, then kept only in-frame beta chains. Duplicate CDR3 protein sequences are folded into a single record with the most common DNA and genes. TCRdb's processing, not the authors', yielded these V and J calls. This sample lists 40,000 to 50,000 distinct CDR3 sequences; approximately 10% were detected once. The top ten constitute over 15% of the sample.

The meaning of the sample's time point label: blood at routine non-recurrence follow-up after resection. Whole RNA extracted from tumor and nontumor lung tissue, or from cryopreserved PBMC samples, was used for TCR sequencing without cell sorting. Patients were selected for TCR sequencing only if sufficient RNA was available from at least two tumor regions. General study outcomes and caveats: Confirming at a functional level the hypothesis that regional TCRs recognize regional mutations was considered to require additional single-cell paired TCR alpha and beta sequencing. Ubiquitous expanded tumor TCRs were found in blood more often at tumor resection than at routine follow-up. Only approximately 13 patients were included in comparisons of baseline and follow-up blood repertoires.

The sample consisted of PBMCs, taken at follow-up. This clonotype originated in a female donor with early-stage non-small cell lung cancer.

The DNA sequence follows: TGCAGTGCTAGCCGATCGGGTTCACCCCTCCACTTT. Its protein product is CSASRSGSPLHF. The sequence links TRBV20-1 to TRBJ1-6; the D gene is unclear. The germline V gene (reference sequence) gives CDR1 as DFQATT and CDR2 as SNEGSKA. Trimming at the junction amounts to 3 bases on V and 9 bases on J, and the germline ends lie 9 bases apart. The CDR3, from cysteine to phenylalanine, totals 12 residues. Solely the CDR3 DNA is kept, with 36 bases framed from the first base.